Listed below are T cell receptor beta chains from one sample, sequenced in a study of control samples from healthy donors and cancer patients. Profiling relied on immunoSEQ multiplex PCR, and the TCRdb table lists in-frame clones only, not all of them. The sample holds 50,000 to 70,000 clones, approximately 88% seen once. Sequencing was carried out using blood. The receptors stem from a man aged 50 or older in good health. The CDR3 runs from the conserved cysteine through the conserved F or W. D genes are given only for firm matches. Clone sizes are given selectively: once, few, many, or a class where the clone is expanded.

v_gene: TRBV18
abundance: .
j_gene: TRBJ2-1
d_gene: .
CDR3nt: TGTGCCAGCTCACCGGCCGAAAACAACAATGAGCAGTTCTTC
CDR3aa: CASSPAENNNEQFF

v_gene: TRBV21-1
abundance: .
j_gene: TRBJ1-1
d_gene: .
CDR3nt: TGTGCCAGCAGCAAAGGCCGGGGACAGGGTGAGAACACTGAAGCTTTCTTT
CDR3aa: CASSKGRGQGENTEAFF

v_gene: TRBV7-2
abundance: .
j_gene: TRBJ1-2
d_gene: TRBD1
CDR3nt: TGTGCCAGCACCGTCCCGGACAGGGTCTGGGTTGGCTACACCTTC
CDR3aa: CASTVPDRVWVGYTF

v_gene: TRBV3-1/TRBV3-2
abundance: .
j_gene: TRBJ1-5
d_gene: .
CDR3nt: TGTGCCAGCAGCCAAGCGGGTGGGCAGCCCCAGCATTTT
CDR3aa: CASSQAGGQPQHF

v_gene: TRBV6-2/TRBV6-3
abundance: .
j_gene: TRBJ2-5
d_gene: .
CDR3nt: TGTGCCAGCAGTCCACGGTCGGGACTCCAAGAGACCCAGTACTTC
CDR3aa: CASSPRSGLQETQYF

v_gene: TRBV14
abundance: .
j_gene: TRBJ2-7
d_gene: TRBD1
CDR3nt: TGTGCCAGCAGCCAAGTTGAGACAGGGGGCTACGAGCAGTACTTC
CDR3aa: CASSQVETGGYEQYF

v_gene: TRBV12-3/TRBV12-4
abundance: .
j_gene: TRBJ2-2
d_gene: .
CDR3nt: TGTGCCAGCAGTTTAATGAGGGCCGGGGAGCTGTTTTTT
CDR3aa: CASSLMRAGELFF

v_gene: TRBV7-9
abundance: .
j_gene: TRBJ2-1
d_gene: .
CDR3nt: TGTGCCAGCAGCTTAGGCTCGGCCTTTATAATCAATGAGCAGTTCTTC
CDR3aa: CASSLGSAFIINEQFF

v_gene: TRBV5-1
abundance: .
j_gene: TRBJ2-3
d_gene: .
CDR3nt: TGCGCCAGCAGCTTTGGAAATCGGGCAGATACGCAGTATTTT
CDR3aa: CASSFGNRADTQYF

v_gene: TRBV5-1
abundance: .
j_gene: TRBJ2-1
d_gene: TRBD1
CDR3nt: TGCGCCAGCAGCTACCTGACAGGGTCGAACAATGAGCAGTTCTTC
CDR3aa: CASSYLTGSNNEQFF

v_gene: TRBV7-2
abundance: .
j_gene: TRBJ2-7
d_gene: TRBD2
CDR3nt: TGTGCCAGCAGCCAGCGGGAGGGCCCCTACGAGCAGTACTTC
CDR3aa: CASSQREGPYEQYF

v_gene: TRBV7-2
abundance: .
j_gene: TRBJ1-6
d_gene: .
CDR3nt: TGTGCCAGCAGCTTAGGACAGGATAATTCACCCCTCCACTTT
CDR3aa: CASSLGQDNSPLHF

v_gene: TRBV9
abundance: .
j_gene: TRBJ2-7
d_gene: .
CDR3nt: TGTGCCAGCAGCGCAGACGGCTACGAGCAGTACTTC
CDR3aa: CASSADGYEQYF

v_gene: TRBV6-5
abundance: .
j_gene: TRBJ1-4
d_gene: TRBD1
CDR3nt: TGTGCCAGCAGTTACGGGGATGTCGGGACAGGTGAAAAACTGTTTTTT
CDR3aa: CASSYGDVGTGEKLFF

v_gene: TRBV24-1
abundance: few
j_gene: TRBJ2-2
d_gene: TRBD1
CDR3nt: TGTGCCACCAGTGAAATATGGGGTACAGGGGGCTACACCGGGGAGCTGTTTTTT
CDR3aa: CATSEIWGTGGYTGELFF

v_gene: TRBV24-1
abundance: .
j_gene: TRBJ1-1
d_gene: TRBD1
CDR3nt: TGTGCCACCAGTGATTTCAGGGGGCGCAGACCAAACGGCACTGAAGCTTTCTTT
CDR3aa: CATSDFRGRRPNGTEAFF

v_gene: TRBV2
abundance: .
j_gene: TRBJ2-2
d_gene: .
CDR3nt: TGTGCCAGCAGTGAAGATCTGTGGGTCGGGGAGCTGTTTTTT
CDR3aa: CASSEDLWVGELFF

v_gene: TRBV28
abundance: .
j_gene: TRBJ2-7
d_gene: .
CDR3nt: TGTGCCAGCAACCCCGGGGAACAAATTGGCGAGCAGTACTTC
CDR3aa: CASNPGEQIGEQYF

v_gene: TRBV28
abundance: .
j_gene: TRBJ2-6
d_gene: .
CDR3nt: TGTGCCAGCAGTTTAAGGACAGCCGACCTCTCTGGGGCCAACGTCCTGACTTTC
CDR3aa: CASSLRTADLSGANVLTF

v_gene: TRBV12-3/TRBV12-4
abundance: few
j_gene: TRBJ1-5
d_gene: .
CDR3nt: TGTGCCAGCAGTAGGGGGGTACGACAGCCCCAGCATTTT
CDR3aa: CASSRGVRQPQHF

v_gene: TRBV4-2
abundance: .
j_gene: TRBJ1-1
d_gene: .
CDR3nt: TGTGCCAGCAGCCAAGATGGCGCTAGGTTATGGAACACTGAAGCTTTCTTT
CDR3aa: CASSQDGARLWNTEAFF

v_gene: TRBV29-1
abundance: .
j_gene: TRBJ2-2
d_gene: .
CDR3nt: TGCAGCGTTGAGGACGGGGAGCTGTTTTTT
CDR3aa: CSVEDGELFF

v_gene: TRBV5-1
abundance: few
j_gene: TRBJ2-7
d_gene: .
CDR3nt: TGCGCCAGCAGCTTGACGACAGGCGAGCAGTACTTC
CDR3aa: CASSLTTGEQYF

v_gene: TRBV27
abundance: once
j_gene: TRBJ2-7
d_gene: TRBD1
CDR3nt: TGTGCCAGCAGTTTATCGAGGACAGGGGGATACGAGCAGTACTTC
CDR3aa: CASSLSRTGGYEQYF

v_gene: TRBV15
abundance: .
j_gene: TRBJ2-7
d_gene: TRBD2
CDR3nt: TGTGCCACCAGCAGAGTCTTACCTAGCGGGAACGAGCAGTACTTC
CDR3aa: CATSRVLPSGNEQYF

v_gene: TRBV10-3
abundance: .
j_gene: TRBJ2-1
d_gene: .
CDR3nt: TGTGCCATCAGTGGGTGGAAGGGGAATGAGCAGTTCTTC
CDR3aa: CAISGWKGNEQFF

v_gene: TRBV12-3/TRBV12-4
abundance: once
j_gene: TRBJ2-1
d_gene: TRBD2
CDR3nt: TGTGCCAGCAGTTTAGTACTAGCGGGAGGGCCGTTCTTC
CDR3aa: CASSLVLAGGPFF

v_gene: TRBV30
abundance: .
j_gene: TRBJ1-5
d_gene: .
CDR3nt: TGTGCCTGGAGTTCGGGGGGTTCAGCCCAGCATTTT
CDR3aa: CAWSSGGSAQHF

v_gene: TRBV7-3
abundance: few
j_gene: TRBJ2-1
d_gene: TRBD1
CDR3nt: TGTGCCAGCAGCTTAGCGGGACAGGGGGCTTTGCAGTTCTTC
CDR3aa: CASSLAGQGALQFF

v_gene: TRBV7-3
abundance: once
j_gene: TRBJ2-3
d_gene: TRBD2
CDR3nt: TGTGCCAGCAGCTTAGTGGGAGGGGCCACAGATACGCAGTATTTT
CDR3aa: CASSLVGGATDTQYF

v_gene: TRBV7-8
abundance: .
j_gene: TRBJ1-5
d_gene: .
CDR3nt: TGTGCCAGCAGCTTAGTCCCAAGGGCAAGGGAACGCAATCAGCCCCAGCATTTT
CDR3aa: CASSLVPRARERNQPQHF

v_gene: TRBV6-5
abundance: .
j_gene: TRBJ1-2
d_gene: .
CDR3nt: TGTGCCAGCAGCGACGTTTTTGGGTTCGATGGCTACACCTTC
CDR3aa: CASSDVFGFDGYTF

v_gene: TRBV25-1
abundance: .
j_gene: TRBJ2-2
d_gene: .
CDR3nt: TGTGCCAGCAAAAGAACCAACACCGGGGAGCTGTTTTTT
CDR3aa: CASKRTNTGELFF

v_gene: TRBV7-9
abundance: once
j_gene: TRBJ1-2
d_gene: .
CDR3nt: TGTGCCAGCAGCTTAGCCGCAGGGGTCGGCTATGGCTACACCTTC
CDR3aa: CASSLAAGVGYGYTF

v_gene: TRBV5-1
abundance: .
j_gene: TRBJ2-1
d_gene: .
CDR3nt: TGCGCCAGCAGCCCGAGCGGTAGCGGAAGCTCCTACAATGAGCAGTTCTTC
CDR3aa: CASSPSGSGSSYNEQFF

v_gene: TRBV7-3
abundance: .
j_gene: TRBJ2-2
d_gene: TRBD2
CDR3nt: TGTGCCAGCAGCTTAAGACTAGCGGGAGGAGACACCGGGGAGCTGTTTTTT
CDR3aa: CASSLRLAGGDTGELFF

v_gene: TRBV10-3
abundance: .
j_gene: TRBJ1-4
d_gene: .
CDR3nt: TGTGCCACCGGGACTCCCGGAACCGCTAATGAAAAACTGTTTTTT
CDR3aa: CATGTPGTANEKLFF

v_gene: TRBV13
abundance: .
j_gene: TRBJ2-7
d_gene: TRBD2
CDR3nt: TGTGCCAGCAGCTTAGGGGGACTAGCGACCGAGCAGTACTTC
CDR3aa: CASSLGGLATEQYF

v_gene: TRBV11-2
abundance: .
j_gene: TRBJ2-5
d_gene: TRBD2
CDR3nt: TGTGCCAGCAGCTTACCGCTAGCGGAAGAGACCCAGTACTTC
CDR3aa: CASSLPLAEETQYF

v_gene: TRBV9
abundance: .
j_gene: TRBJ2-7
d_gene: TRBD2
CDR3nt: TGTGCCAGCAGCCCATGGGACTACCCCTACGAGCAGTACTTC
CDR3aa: CASSPWDYPYEQYF

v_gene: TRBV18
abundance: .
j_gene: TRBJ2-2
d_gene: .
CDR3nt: TGTGCCAGCTCACCAGACACCGGGGAGCTGTTTTTT
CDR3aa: CASSPDTGELFF

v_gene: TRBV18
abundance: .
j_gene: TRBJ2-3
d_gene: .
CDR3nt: TGTGCCAGCTCAGGAGGGGTTCTCAGCACAGATACGCAGTATTTT
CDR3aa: CASSGGVLSTDTQYF

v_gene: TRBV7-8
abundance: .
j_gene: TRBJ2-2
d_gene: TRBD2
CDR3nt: TGTGCCAGCAGCTTAACTAGCGGGGGGGGCCGCACCGGGGAGCTGTTTTTT
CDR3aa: CASSLTSGGGRTGELFF

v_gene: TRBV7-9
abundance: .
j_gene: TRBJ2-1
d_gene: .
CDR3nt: TGTGCCAGCAGCTTAGAGAGAAGCGGAGGCTCCTACAATGAGCAGTTCTTC
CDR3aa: CASSLERSGGSYNEQFF

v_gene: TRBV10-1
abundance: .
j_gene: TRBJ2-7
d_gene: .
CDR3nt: TGCGCCAGCAGTCTCGGAGGTGTCGGGTACGAGCAGTACTTC
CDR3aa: CASSLGGVGYEQYF

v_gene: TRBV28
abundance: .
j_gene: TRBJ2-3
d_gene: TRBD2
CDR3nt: TGTGCCAGCAGTTTAAGTTTTAGCGGGAGGAGCACAGATACGCAGTATTTT
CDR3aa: CASSLSFSGRSTDTQYF

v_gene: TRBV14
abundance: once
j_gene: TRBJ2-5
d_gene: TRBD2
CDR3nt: TGTGCCAGCAGCCAATCCCCGGGGGGGGTCGAGTACTTC
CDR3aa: CASSQSPGGVEYF

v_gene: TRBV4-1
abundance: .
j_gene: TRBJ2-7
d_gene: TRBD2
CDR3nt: TGCGCCAGCAGCCAAGAAGGGGCGGGGGAATGGGGCTACGAGCAGTACTTC
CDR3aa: CASSQEGAGEWGYEQYF

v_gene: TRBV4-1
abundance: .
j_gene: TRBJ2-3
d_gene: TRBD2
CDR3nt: TGCGCCAGCAGCACGAGGCTAGCGGGAGGGCCGGGGTTGGATACGCAGTATTTT
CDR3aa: CASSTRLAGGPGLDTQYF

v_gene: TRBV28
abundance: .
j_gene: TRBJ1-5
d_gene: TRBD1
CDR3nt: TGTGCCAGCAGTACCGACAGGGTGGGAAATCAGCCCCAGCATTTT
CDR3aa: CASSTDRVGNQPQHF

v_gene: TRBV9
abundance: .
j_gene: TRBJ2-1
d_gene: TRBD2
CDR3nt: TGTGCCAGCAGCTCAACTAGCGAACAGTTCTTC
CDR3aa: CASSSTSEQFF

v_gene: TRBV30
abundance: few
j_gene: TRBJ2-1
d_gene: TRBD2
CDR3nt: TGTGCCTGGGAAGCGGGAGCTCACGAGCAGTTCTTC
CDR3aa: CAWEAGAHEQFF

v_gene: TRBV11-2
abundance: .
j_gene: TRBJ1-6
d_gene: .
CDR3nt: TGTGCCAGCAGCCGAGACCCCGGGAGGGCTACCTATTCACCCCTCCACTTT
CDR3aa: CASSRDPGRATYSPLHF

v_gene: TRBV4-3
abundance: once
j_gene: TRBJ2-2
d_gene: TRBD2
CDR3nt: TGCGCCAGCAGCCAACAGACTAGCGGTAACACCGGGGAGCTGTTTTTT
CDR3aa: CASSQQTSGNTGELFF

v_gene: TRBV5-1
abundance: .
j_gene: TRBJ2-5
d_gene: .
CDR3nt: TGCGCCAGCAGACCACAGGGAGAGACCCAGTACTTC
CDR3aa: CASRPQGETQYF

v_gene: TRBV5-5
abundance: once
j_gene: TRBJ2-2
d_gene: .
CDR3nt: TGTGCCAGCAGCTTCGGTAGGGTTGACACCGGGGAGCTGTTTTTT
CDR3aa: CASSFGRVDTGELFF

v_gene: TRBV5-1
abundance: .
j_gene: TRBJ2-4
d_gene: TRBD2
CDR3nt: TGCGCCAGCAGCTCGGGACTAGCGGGAGGCATGGCGATCGGGGGGTACATTCAGTACTTC
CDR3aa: CASSSGLAGGMAIGGYIQYF

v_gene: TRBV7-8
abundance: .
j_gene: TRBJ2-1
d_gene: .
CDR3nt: TGTGCCAGCAGCTTAGGAGCGCTGAGCTCCTACAATGAGCAGTTCTTC
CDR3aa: CASSLGALSSYNEQFF

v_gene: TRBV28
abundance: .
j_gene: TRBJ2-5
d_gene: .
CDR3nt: TGTGCCAGCAGTTTTACCCGCCGAAGAGAGACCCAGTACTTC
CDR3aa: CASSFTRRRETQYF